Shown below are 15 T cell receptor beta chains from a single sample sequenced in a study of glioma-infiltrating T cells listed by TCRdb under 2016. The sequencer was an Illumina MiSeq. The iRepertoire nested amplicon-rescue multiplex PCR (arm-PCR) platform was used to amplify TCR alpha and beta CDR3 regions from RNA. TCRdb redid the processing of the public reads, applying fastp at Q25 and MiXCR, and retained in-frame beta chains. Rows are combined by CDR3 protein, so each entry shows the most common genes and DNA. The sample includes approximately 90,000 distinct CDR3 sequences, with 23% observed a single time. The top ten hold roughly 7% of the sample. The source material was glioma tissue, nonneoplastic brain tissue, or PBMCs (not recorded which). Every receptor here comes from a human donor with low-grade glioma or glioblastoma, undergoing nonglioma brain surgery, or in good health (not recorded which).

As regards this clonotype: A much more abundant neighbour one base away suggests this may be a read error. This chain's CDR3 is CASSPGERGNQPQHF. The CDR3 coding sequence is TGTGCCAGTAGTCCCGGGGAAAGGGGTAATCAGCCCCAGCATTTT. V and J are TRBV19 and TRBJ1-5; a weak D match, TRBD1 (5 bases). Trimming cost V 5 bases and J 4 bases, with 15 bases left between them. The CDR3 totals 15 residues. Germline CDR1 reads LNHDA; CDR2 reads SQIVND (reference sequence).

Of note for this clonotype: An end of the junction does not agree with germline; a read error may underlie this. This chain connects TRBV3-1 to TRBJ2-5, with TRBD1 as a possible D gene (6 bases). CDR1 LGHDT and CDR2 YNNKEL come from the germline V gene (reference sequence). This CDR3 has 14 amino acids. CDR3 DNA: TGTGCCGGCAGCCAAGCTGGGGGCGTGGAGACCCAGTACTTC. Amino acids: CAGSQAGGVETQYF.

This chain connects TRBV5-1 to TRBJ2-3, with D hard to call. Germline CDR1 and CDR2: SGHRS and YFSETQ. The CDR3 extends over 12 amino acids. V was cut by 2 bases and J by 1 base, with 2 bases left in between. CDR3 sequence: CASSFRTDTQYF. CDR3 sequence (DNA): TGCGCCAGCAGCTTCCGCACAGATACGCAGTATTTT.

This clonotype appeared many times. The rearrangement uses TRBV7-6 and TRBJ2-3; 10 bases agree with TRBD2. The germline CDR1 and CDR2 sequences are SGHVS and FNYEAQ. The CDR3 sequence is 15 residues long. Trimming took 6 bases from V and 7 from J; bases not matched to a gene: 10. CDR3 nucleotide sequence: TGTGCCAGCAGTCGGGGACTAGCGCAGGGGTATACGCAGTATTTT. Amino acids: CASSRGLAQGYTQYF.

The gene calls are TRBV9 and TRBJ2-3; D remains ambiguous. Trimming pared 0 bases from V and 1 base from J, leaving 6 bases between. The CDR3 loop spans 14 amino acids. Germline loops: CDR1 SGDLS, CDR2 YYNGEE. The DNA for the CDR3 is TGTGCCAGCAGCGTAGAACTTGGCACAGATACGCAGTATTTT. It specifies CASSVELGTDTQYF.

This clonotype was seen many times. The chain employs TRBV2 and TRBJ1-5, with D uncertain. V was pared by 6 bases and J by 1 base, with 10 bases between. Germline V gives CDR1 SNHLY, CDR2 FYNNEI. There are 14 residues in the CDR3. CDR3 coding DNA: TGTGCCAGCAGCGAGACCTTAAGCAATCAGCCCCAGCATTTT. It is translated as CASSETLSNQPQHF. The full variable domain, with the rest looked up from reference TRBV2 and TRBJ1-5, is EPEVTQTPSHQVTQMGQEVILRCVPISNHLYFYWYRQILGQKVEFLVSFYNNEISEKSEIFDDQFSVERPDGSNFTLKIRSTKLEDSAMYFCASSETLSNQPQHFGDGTRLSIL.

A remark on this clonotype: A much larger clone is a single base away; this may be a read error. Here the CDR3 omits its conserved ending phenylalanine or tryptophan, so a read error is the likely source. The J gene is TRBJ2-6, the V gene TRBV12-3 or TRBV12-4; D may be TRBD1 (6 bases). The CDR3 covers 13 residues. With 5 bases removed from V and 4 bases from J, the gap between germline ends came to 6 bases. CDR3 amino acids: CASSGTGANVLTS. For the CDR3, the DNA is TGTGCCAGCAGTGGGACAGGGGCCAACGTCCTGACTTCC.

This clonotype was detected many times. The chain employs TRBV27 and TRBJ2-7; 10 positions agree with TRBD2. In germline, CDR1 is MNHEY, CDR2 SMNVEV (reference sequence). CDR3 length equals 15 residues. Losses at the gene ends were 5 bases for V and 2 bases for J; bases not matched to a gene: 6. CDR3 sequence: CASSPTSGTTYEQYF. CDR3 DNA sequence: TGTGCCAGCAGTCCCACTAGCGGGACAACCTACGAGCAGTACTTC.

This clonotype was observed at least ten times. The V and J genes are TRBV7-2 and TRBJ2-3; 10 bases fit TRBD2. V trimming: 8 bases; J trimming: 1 base; junction bases outside the gene matches: 0. The CDR3 has 13 residues. The germline CDR1 and CDR2 sequences are SGHTA and FQGNSA. CDR3 region: CASLAGGTDTQYF. CDR3 in DNA: TGTGCCAGCCTAGCGGGGGGCACAGATACGCAGTATTTT.

This clonotype was found many times. The gene calls are TRBV2 and TRBJ1-5; no clear D gene. In germline, CDR1 is SNHLY, CDR2 FYNNEI. V lost 7 bases, J lost 5 bases, and 15 bases lay in between. This CDR3 contains 14 residues. The CDR3 region is CASTPRAYDQPQHF. CDR3 nucleotide sequence: TGTGCCAGCACCCCCCGGGCCTACGATCAGCCCCAGCATTTT. The variable domain in full, completed from reference TRBV2 and TRBJ1-5, reads EPEVTQTPSHQVTQMGQEVILRCVPISNHLYFYWYRQILGQKVEFLVSFYNNEISEKSEIFDDQFSVERPDGSNFTLKIRSTKLEDSAMYFCASTPRAYDQPQHFGDGTRLSIL.

The V gene is TRBV3-1, the J gene TRBJ1-5, with D unresolved. CDR1 and CDR2 (germline): LGHDT, YNNKEL (reference sequence). The CDR3 extends over 13 amino acids. The V end was cut by 4 bases, the J end by 4 bases, with 8 bases between. CDR3 sequence: CASSRLPNQPQHF. The CDR3, as DNA: TGTGCCAGCAGCCGCTTACCTAATCAGCCCCAGCATTTT.

A few counts support this clonotype. The rearrangement links TRBV7-8 to TRBJ2-5; D is uncertain. The CDR3 extends over 16 amino acids. In germline, CDR1 is SGHVS, CDR2 FQNEAQ. Deletions cut 5 bases from V and 4 bases from J, with 20 bases between. The chain's CDR3 is CASSHSVRNPPETQYF. The CDR3 DNA is TGTGCCAGCAGCCACTCGGTTAGGAATCCCCCAGAGACCCAGTACTTC.

Comment on this clonotype: A read error may explain this, as a much larger clone is one base away. The chain carries TRBV3-1 and TRBJ2-7; 14 bases agree with TRBD2. Germline assignment: CDR1 LGHDT and CDR2 YNNKEL (reference sequence). The length of the CDR3 is 16 residues. The CDR3 loop reads CAISQSGTSGGYEQYF. The CDR3 nucleotides read TGTGCCATCAGCCAATCCGGGACTAGCGGGGGATACGAGCAGTACTTC.

This clonotype has just one count. At one end, the junction sequence differs from germline, possibly due to a read error. The CDR3 coding sequence is TGTGCCAGCAGCTTCTGGGACTTCTCCTACGAGCAGCACTTC. Its protein product is CASSFWDFSYEQHF. The J gene is TRBJ2-7, the V gene TRBV11-2; weak D call: TRBD2 (6 bases). Germline CDR1 and CDR2: SGHAT and FQNNGV. CDR3 length equals 14 residues.

There are many counts of this clonotype. The chain combines TRBV5-5 with TRBJ1-5, with D unclear. Per germline, CDR1 SGHKS and CDR2 YYEKEE (reference sequence). Trimming pared 0 bases from V and 1 base from J, leaving 5 bases between. The length of the CDR3 is 14 residues. The CDR3 region is CASSLVLSNQPQHF. DNA of the CDR3: TGTGCCAGCAGCTTGGTCTTGAGCAATCAGCCCCAGCATTTT.